This TCR beta chain was observed in a study of early stage breast cancer tumors. The overall study: ER+/PR+/HER2- status applied to twelve of 16 invasive breast tumors. Roughly eight ER+/PR+/HER2- tumors were invasive ductal; a few were invasive lobular. Average read coverage per sample was 7.5 to 10-fold. Study conclusions and caveats: Chain pairing and CD4, CD8 or FOXP3 expression were not captured.

Profiling relied on immunoSEQ multiplex PCR, and the TCRdb table lists in-frame clones only, not all of them. The table records roughly 34,000 clones, less than 80% of them present only once. This CDR3 comprises 14 residues. The germline V gene has CDR1 SGHRS and CDR2 YFSETQ. The V and J ends lost 3 bases and 11 bases respectively, with 20 bases between them. This clone was found a few times. Its specificity is unknown. J is TRBJ1-1 and V is TRBV5-1, with D perhaps TRBD1 (6 bases). The specimen was blood. This TCR was recovered from a person aged 55-75 years with breast cancer. The CDR3 DNA reads TGCGCCAGCAGCTCACCGGGACAAAGCAAGAATGCTTTCTTT. Protein: CASSSPGQSKNAFF.